The sequence of this T cell receptor beta chain was determined in a study of CD8 T cells in Susac syndrome. After extraction with the RNeasy kit, about 0.45 to 1 ug of the RNA was reverse transcribed using random hexamers. TCRdb independently ran MiXCR on the immunoSEQ multiplex PCR reads; one entry per CDR3 protein. Of approximately 210,000 distinct CDR3 sequences listed, 85% to 95% are singletons. The V gene end was trimmed by 3 bases and the J gene end by 4 bases; junction bases not matched to a gene: 6. This CDR3 is built from 16 residues. In germline, CDR1 is KGHDR, CDR2 SFDVKD. The gene calls are TRBV24-1 and TRBJ2-3; 10 nucleotides agree with TRBD1. This receptor was taken from a human donor with Susac syndrome. The specimen was CD4+ T cells from PBMCs. DNA of the CDR3: TGTGCCACCAGTGATCCGGGACAGGGGCTTGCAGATACGCAGTATTTT. Amino acid sequence: CATSDPGQGLADTQYF.